Listed below are T cell receptor beta chains from one sample, sequenced in a study of blood T cells in healthy people across ages. TCRdb reprocessed the 5' RACE reads via MiXCR and lists one record per CDR3 protein. The table has about 630,000 distinct CDR3 sequences, roughly 20% seen once. Sequenced: blood. The receptors were gathered from a man aged 65 to 85 in good health. CDR3s include the opening cysteine and the closing phenylalanine or tryptophan. The D gene is left open where the match is weak. Rows may omit the clone size; those that give it use once, few, many or a size class.

clone_size: few; d_call: TRBD1; j_call: TRBJ2-5; cdr3_length: 16; v_call: TRBV20-1; cdr3_nt: TGCAGTGCTTTCCCGCCGGACAGGGGTGGAATAGAGACCCAGTACTTC; cdr3_aa: CSAFPPDRGGIETQYF
clone_size: .; d_call: TRBD2; j_call: TRBJ2-3; cdr3_length: 15; v_call: TRBV10-3; cdr3_nt: TGTGCCGCCAGGCTTGGGACTAGCGCCACAGATACGCAGTATTTT; cdr3_aa: CAARLGTSATDTQYF
clone_size: few; d_call: .; j_call: TRBJ2-5; cdr3_length: 15; v_call: TRBV12-3/TRBV12-4; cdr3_nt: TGTGCCAGCAGGGCTGGTTCAGGGTACCAAGAGACCCAGTACTTC; cdr3_aa: CASRAGSGYQETQYF
clone_size: .; d_call: .; j_call: TRBJ1-1; cdr3_length: 16; v_call: TRBV7-9; cdr3_nt: TGTGCCAGCAGCTTCTCCGGGACAAGGTCGAACACTGAAGCTTTCTTT; cdr3_aa: CASSFSGTRSNTEAFF
clone_size: few; d_call: .; j_call: TRBJ2-5; cdr3_length: 15; v_call: TRBV20-1; cdr3_nt: TGCAGTGCTAGAGAGAGGACAAAGGGCCAAGAGACCCAGTACTTC; cdr3_aa: CSARERTKGQETQYF
clone_size: .; d_call: .; j_call: TRBJ2-1; cdr3_length: 11; v_call: TRBV7-2; cdr3_nt: TGTGCCAGCACTAGCGTCGATGAGCAGTTCTTC; cdr3_aa: CASTSVDEQFF
clone_size: .; d_call: .; j_call: TRBJ2-4; cdr3_length: 14; v_call: TRBV18; cdr3_nt: TGTGCCAGCTCACCAAGATCCGCTGGGGACGTTCAGTACTTC; cdr3_aa: CASSPRSAGDVQYF
clone_size: .; d_call: TRBD1; j_call: TRBJ1-6; cdr3_length: 14; v_call: TRBV5-1; cdr3_nt: TGCGCCAGCAGTCTACAGGGGGCGCTTTCACCCCTCCACTTT; cdr3_aa: CASSLQGALSPLHF
clone_size: .; d_call: .; j_call: TRBJ1-1; cdr3_length: 15; v_call: TRBV3-1; cdr3_nt: TGTGCCAGCAGCCAAGTATGGAAAACGAACACTGAAGCTTTCTTT; cdr3_aa: CASSQVWKTNTEAFF
clone_size: once; d_call: TRBD2; j_call: TRBJ2-3; cdr3_length: 15; v_call: TRBV7-7; cdr3_nt: TGTACTAGCAGCAAGGTAGCGGGAAGCACAGATACGCAGTATTTT; cdr3_aa: CTSSKVAGSTDTQYF
clone_size: .; d_call: TRBD1; j_call: TRBJ2-5; cdr3_length: 15; v_call: TRBV29-1; cdr3_nt: TGCAGCGTTGTTTTAACAGGGGGCAGCGTAGAGACCCAGTACTTC; cdr3_aa: CSVVLTGGSVETQYF
clone_size: few; d_call: TRBD2; j_call: TRBJ2-3; cdr3_length: 14; v_call: TRBV10-3; cdr3_nt: TGTGCCATCAGATCTAGCGGGAGTACAGATACGCAGTATTTT; cdr3_aa: CAIRSSGSTDTQYF
clone_size: .; d_call: .; j_call: TRBJ1-1; cdr3_length: 12; v_call: TRBV29-1; cdr3_nt: TGCAGCGTTGAAGAACAGGGCCCTGAAGCTTTCTTT; cdr3_aa: CSVEEQGPEAFF
clone_size: .; d_call: .; j_call: TRBJ2-1; cdr3_length: 12; v_call: TRBV29-1; cdr3_nt: TGCAGCGCCACCGGACACAACAATGAGCAGTTCTTC; cdr3_aa: CSATGHNNEQFF
clone_size: .; d_call: .; j_call: TRBJ2-5; cdr3_length: 14; v_call: TRBV5-1; cdr3_nt: TGCGCCAGCAGCTTTTTAGCGCACCAAGAGACCCAGTACTTC; cdr3_aa: CASSFLAHQETQYF
clone_size: few; d_call: .; j_call: TRBJ1-2; cdr3_length: 13; v_call: TRBV20-1; cdr3_nt: TGCAGTGCTAGAGATTCCGGGGGCCGTGGCTACACCTTC; cdr3_aa: CSARDSGGRGYTF
clone_size: few; d_call: TRBD1; j_call: TRBJ1-5; cdr3_length: 15; v_call: TRBV12-3/TRBV12-4; cdr3_nt: TGTGCCAGCAGTTTAGGACAGGGTACGAATCAGCCCCAGCATTTT; cdr3_aa: CASSLGQGTNQPQHF
clone_size: .; d_call: .; j_call: TRBJ2-1; cdr3_length: 13; v_call: TRBV20-1; cdr3_nt: TGCAGTGCTACCTCGACAGAATACAATGAGCAGTTCTTC; cdr3_aa: CSATSTEYNEQFF
clone_size: few; d_call: .; j_call: TRBJ1-1; cdr3_length: 14; v_call: TRBV12-3/TRBV12-4; cdr3_nt: TGTGCCAGCAGTTTTGGCGGGGGAGCGTATGAAGCTTTCTTT; cdr3_aa: CASSFGGGAYEAFF
clone_size: many; d_call: .; j_call: TRBJ2-5; cdr3_length: 15; v_call: TRBV7-2; cdr3_nt: TGTGCCAGCAGCTTAATGGCAGGGGGGATAGAGACCCAGTACTTC; cdr3_aa: CASSLMAGGIETQYF
clone_size: many; d_call: .; j_call: TRBJ1-1; cdr3_length: 12; v_call: TRBV14; cdr3_nt: TGTGCCAGCAGCCAAACTCCCGGGGGAGCTTTCTTT; cdr3_aa: CASSQTPGGAFF
clone_size: .; d_call: .; j_call: TRBJ2-6; cdr3_length: 19; v_call: TRBV6-2/TRBV6-3; cdr3_nt: TGTGCCAGCAGCCCCAAGGGAGGACAACGCATCTCTGGGGCCAACGTCCTGACTTTC; cdr3_aa: CASSPKGGQRISGANVLTF
clone_size: few; d_call: TRBD1; j_call: TRBJ2-1; cdr3_length: 16; v_call: TRBV2; cdr3_nt: TGTGCCAGCAGTGAAGCAAACAGGGGGACATACAATGAGCAGTTCTTC; cdr3_aa: CASSEANRGTYNEQFF
clone_size: few; d_call: TRBD1; j_call: TRBJ1-1; cdr3_length: 14; v_call: TRBV5-1; cdr3_nt: TGCGCCAGCAGCTCAACAACAGGGGTCACTGAAGCTTTCTTT; cdr3_aa: CASSSTTGVTEAFF
clone_size: .; d_call: TRBD2; j_call: TRBJ2-7; cdr3_length: 14; v_call: TRBV10-3; cdr3_nt: TGTGCCATCTCGGGTAGCGGGAATGGTTACGAGCAGTACTTC; cdr3_aa: CAISGSGNGYEQYF
clone_size: .; d_call: TRBD2; j_call: TRBJ2-2; cdr3_length: 16; v_call: TRBV6-4; cdr3_nt: TGTGCCAGCAGTGCAATACTATTGGGACTAGCGGGGGAGCTGTTTTTT; cdr3_aa: CASSAILLGLAGELFF
clone_size: few; d_call: TRBD1; j_call: TRBJ2-7; cdr3_length: 13; v_call: TRBV20-1; cdr3_nt: TGCAGTGCTACTCCGGGACAGGGGTCTCCCTTCGTCTTC; cdr3_aa: CSATPGQGSPFVF
clone_size: few; d_call: TRBD1; j_call: TRBJ2-7; cdr3_length: 13; v_call: TRBV6-2/TRBV6-3; cdr3_nt: TGTGCCAGCAGCCGTGGACAGGTCTACGAGCAGTACTTC; cdr3_aa: CASSRGQVYEQYF
clone_size: .; d_call: .; j_call: TRBJ2-3; cdr3_length: 13; v_call: TRBV6-5; cdr3_nt: TGTGCCAGCAGCCGTGACCCAGCAGATACGCAGTATTTT; cdr3_aa: CASSRDPADTQYF
clone_size: .; d_call: .; j_call: TRBJ1-6; cdr3_length: 15; v_call: TRBV12-3/TRBV12-4; cdr3_nt: TGTGCCAGCAGTTTATCAGGGAACTATAATTCACCCCTCCACTTT; cdr3_aa: CASSLSGNYNSPLHF
clone_size: few; d_call: TRBD2; j_call: TRBJ2-1; cdr3_length: 22; v_call: TRBV12-3/TRBV12-4; cdr3_nt: TGTGCCAGCAGTTTCACCCTCGGACTAGCGGGTGGGAGTGGGAGTCCCTACAATGAGCAGTTCTTC; cdr3_aa: CASSFTLGLAGGSGSPYNEQFF
clone_size: many; d_call: .; j_call: TRBJ2-5; cdr3_length: 14; v_call: TRBV5-4; cdr3_nt: TGTGCCAGCAGCTTAGACTCGGGAGTGGAGACCCAGTACTTC; cdr3_aa: CASSLDSGVETQYF
clone_size: few; d_call: .; j_call: TRBJ1-1; cdr3_length: 13; v_call: TRBV29-1; cdr3_nt: TGCAGCGTTGATATATCGGGGAACACTGAAGCTTTCTTT; cdr3_aa: CSVDISGNTEAFF
clone_size: many; d_call: .; j_call: TRBJ2-5; cdr3_length: 13; v_call: TRBV2; cdr3_nt: TGTGCCAGCAGCAGGGGAATTCAAGAGACCCAGTACTTC; cdr3_aa: CASSRGIQETQYF
clone_size: few; d_call: .; j_call: TRBJ2-1; cdr3_length: 16; v_call: TRBV27; cdr3_nt: TGTGCCAGCAGTCCGATTAAGATAGCCCCATACAATGAGCAGTTCTTC; cdr3_aa: CASSPIKIAPYNEQFF
clone_size: few; d_call: .; j_call: TRBJ2-7; cdr3_length: 14; v_call: TRBV29-1; cdr3_nt: TGCAGCGCCGTAAGGGATCGGAGCTCCTACGAGCAGTACTTC; cdr3_aa: CSAVRDRSSYEQYF
clone_size: few; d_call: TRBD2; j_call: TRBJ2-3; cdr3_length: 15; v_call: TRBV2; cdr3_nt: TGTGCCAGCAGGGGAGGGACTAGCGGGGCTGATACGCAGTATTTT; cdr3_aa: CASRGGTSGADTQYF
clone_size: few; d_call: .; j_call: TRBJ1-6; cdr3_length: 14; v_call: TRBV20-1; cdr3_nt: TGCAGTGCTCGAGGAACAGGGAACTATTCACCCCTCCACTTT; cdr3_aa: CSARGTGNYSPLHF
clone_size: .; d_call: .; j_call: TRBJ2-5; cdr3_length: 9; v_call: TRBV29-1; cdr3_nt: TGCAGCGTTTGGGGGACCCAGTACTTC; cdr3_aa: CSVWGTQYF
clone_size: .; d_call: TRBD2; j_call: TRBJ2-7; cdr3_length: 18; v_call: TRBV6-6; cdr3_nt: TGTGCCAGCAGTTATGGGGGAATAGTTGAGCGGGAGTTGGGGGAGCAGTACTTC; cdr3_aa: CASSYGGIVERELGEQYF
clone_size: .; d_call: .; j_call: TRBJ2-1; cdr3_length: 11; v_call: TRBV20-1; cdr3_nt: TGCAGTGCCGCTACTAGTAATGAGCAGTTCTTC; cdr3_aa: CSAATSNEQFF
clone_size: .; d_call: .; j_call: TRBJ2-5; cdr3_length: 14; v_call: TRBV7-9; cdr3_nt: TGTGCCAGCAGCCCTGAGTCCCAAGGAGAGACCCAGTACTTC; cdr3_aa: CASSPESQGETQYF
clone_size: .; d_call: .; j_call: TRBJ2-3; cdr3_length: 17; v_call: TRBV18; cdr3_nt: TGTGCCAGCTCACCTCAGGGGATACCGCAAAGCACAGATACGCAGTATTTT; cdr3_aa: CASSPQGIPQSTDTQYF
clone_size: few; d_call: .; j_call: TRBJ1-4; cdr3_length: 16; v_call: TRBV7-9; cdr3_nt: TGTGCCAGCAGCTTATCAGGGAGTCAGACTAATGAAAAACTGTTTTTT; cdr3_aa: CASSLSGSQTNEKLFF
clone_size: few; d_call: .; j_call: TRBJ2-2; cdr3_length: 14; v_call: TRBV4-3; cdr3_nt: TGCGCCAGCAGCCAAGATGCGAGTGGCGGGGAGCTGTTTTTT; cdr3_aa: CASSQDASGGELFF
clone_size: .; d_call: TRBD2; j_call: TRBJ2-2; cdr3_length: 15; v_call: TRBV19; cdr3_nt: TGTGCCAGCCGGGCTAGCGGGGTAAACACCGGGGAGCTGTTTTTT; cdr3_aa: CASRASGVNTGELFF
clone_size: .; d_call: TRBD2; j_call: TRBJ2-1; cdr3_length: 17; v_call: TRBV7-6; cdr3_nt: TGTGCCAGCAGTCCGACTAGCGGGAGGGCCCGTACCAATGAGCAGTTCTTC; cdr3_aa: CASSPTSGRARTNEQFF